These 25 T cell receptor beta chains were all obtained from the same sample, sequenced in a study of blood T cell repertoires in COVID-19. This table comes from immunoSEQ multiplex PCR, and its TCRdb copy is limited to in-frame clones, with some not included. This sample yields fewer than 110,000 clones, of which roughly 90% are seen a single time; approximately 17% belongs to the top ten. What was sequenced was peripheral blood. The receptors shown here come from an elderly woman in a cohort sampled during active COVID-19.

The V and J genes are TRBV2 and TRBJ2-3; TRBD1 matches 7 bases. Germline trimming cut 4 bases from V and 0 bases from J; bases unmatched to any gene: 4. The CDR3 covers 15 residues. Germline V gives CDR1 SNHLY, CDR2 FYNNEI. DNA of the CDR3: TGTGCCAGCAGTGCCCGACAGGGTAGCACAGATACGCAGTATTTT. It yields the protein CASSARQGSTDTQYF.

This chain joins TRBV9 and TRBJ1-2, with a tentative D call TRBD1 (5 bases). This CDR3 has 14 residues. The germline V gene has CDR1 SGDLS and CDR2 YYNGEE. V was trimmed by 0 bases and J by 8 bases, leaving 14 bases between them. The CDR3 loop is CASSVGGASWGYTF. The CDR3 nucleotides read TGTGCCAGCAGCGTAGGGGGCGCAAGCTGGGGCTACACCTTC.

The rearrangement joins TRBV19 to TRBJ1-5, with D maybe TRBD1 (5 bases). The CDR3 has 15 amino acids. The V gene's germline CDR1 is LNHDA and CDR2 SQIVND (reference sequence). Trimming took 7 bases from V and 1 from J, leaving 14 bases between them. The CDR3 reads CASNTMGGSNQPQHF. In DNA, the CDR3 is TGTGCCAGTAACACTATGGGGGGGAGCAATCAGCCCCAGCATTTT.

This clone was recorded once. The chain recombines TRBV11-3 with TRBJ2-5; D gene uncertain. The CDR3 extends over 13 amino acids. Germline values: CDR1 SGHNT, CDR2 YENEEA. Trimming took off 3 bases at V and 2 bases at J, with 7 bases between the two ends. CDR3 nucleotide sequence: TGTGCCAGCAGCTTGGAGAAGCAAGAGACCCAGTACTTC. Its protein is CASSLEKQETQYF. Drawing the rest from reference TRBV11-3 and TRBJ2-5, the complete variable domain is EAGVVQSPRYKIIEKKQPVAFWCNPISGHNTLYWYLQNLGQGPELLIRYENEEAVDDSQLPKDRFSAERLKGVDSTLKIQPAELGDSAVYLCASSLEKQETQYFGPGTRLLVL.

The chain couples TRBV28 to TRBJ1-5; 9 bases are a match to TRBD1. V was pared by 2 bases and J by 6 bases, with 8 bases of the junction left unmatched. CDR3 length: 16 amino acids. Germline loops: CDR1 MDHEN, CDR2 SYDVKM. Here the CDR3 DNA reads TGTGCCAGCAGTTTAGAAGGACAGGGGTTGGGTCAGCCCCAGCATTTT. It codes for CASSLEGQGLGQPQHF.

A note on this clone: No DNA is shown, since the ends of the CDR3 on it are uncertain; the CDR3 is the one TCRdb lists. The chain combines TRBV19 with TRBJ2-6; the table gives TRBD1 as D, unverified against the DNA. Termini included, the CDR3 measures 16 amino acids. CDR1 LNHDA and CDR2 SQIVND come from the germline V gene (reference sequence). The CDR3 spells CASSILARSGANVLTF.

This clone was seen a few times. The chain couples TRBV5-1 to TRBJ2-7; TRBD1 matches 7 bases. Germline trimming cut 4 bases from V and 3 bases from J; bases unmatched to any gene: 10. There are 15 residues in the CDR3. CDR1 and CDR2 from the germline V gene are SGHRS and YFSETQ. CDR3: CASSTRQGGIYEQYF. CDR3 bases: TGCGCCAGCAGCACTAGACAGGGCGGTATCTACGAGCAGTACTTC.

This rearrangement joins TRBV15 to TRBJ2-1, with D hard to call. The CDR3 spans 16 residues. Germline loops: CDR1 LNHNV, CDR2 YYDKDF (reference sequence). V lost 1 base, J lost 4 bases, and 14 bases lay in between. Here the CDR3 reads CATSRGLEPSYNEQFF. For the CDR3, the DNA is TGTGCCACCAGCAGAGGGCTGGAGCCTTCTTACAATGAGCAGTTCTTC.

The chain has TRBV5-1 and TRBJ2-3; D possibly corresponds to TRBD1 (6 bases). Trimming removed 7 bases at V and 2 bases at J, with 20 bases between. Germline CDR1 SGHRS, CDR2 YFSETQ. This CDR3 has 16 residues. This CDR3 reads CASGKQGNLLTDTQYF. The CDR3 DNA reads as TGCGCCAGCGGGAAACAGGGCAACCTCCTCACAGATACGCAGTATTTT.

The V and J genes are TRBV28 and TRBJ2-3, with TRBD2 identical over 10 bases. CDR1 is MDHEN, CDR2 SYDVKM, per germline. V dropped 8 bases and J dropped 1; count of bases not matched to a gene: 15. This CDR3 region has 18 residues. The CDR3 DNA reads as TGTGCCAGCCCGCCCCCTAGCGGGAGACAAGGGGGCACAGATACGCAGTATTTT. Translation: CASPPPSGRQGGTDTQYF. The whole variable domain, filled in from reference TRBV28 and TRBJ2-3, reads DVKVTQSSRYLVKRTGEKVFLECVQDMDHENMFWYRQDPGLGLRLIYFSYDVKMKEKGDIPEGYSVSREKKERFSLILESASTNQTSMYLCASPPPSGRQGGTDTQYFGPGTRLTVL.

The rearrangement links TRBV19 to TRBJ2-7, with TRBD1 as a possible D gene (5 bases). The V end was cut by 2 bases, the J end by 3 bases, with 14 bases between. The CDR3 runs to 15 residues. CDR1 LNHDA and CDR2 SQIVND come from the germline V gene (reference sequence). The CDR3 DNA sequence: TGTGCCAGTAGTATAACGGGCGACAGTTACTACGAGCAGTACTTC. Amino acid sequence: CASSITGDSYYEQYF.

A single count supports this clone. The chain uses TRBV3-1 (or the pseudogene TRBV3-2) and TRBJ1-5; no clear D gene. V lost 1 base to trimming and J lost 1 base, with 5 bases between them. Germline CDR1 is LGHDT and CDR2 is YNNKEL (reference sequence). This CDR3 region has 14 residues. CDR3 loop: CASSQVVSNQPQHF. The CDR3 DNA follows: TGTGCCAGCAGCCAAGTCGTCAGCAATCAGCCCCAGCATTTT.

This chain connects TRBV10-3 to TRBJ1-1, with 7 nucleotides matching TRBD1. The germline CDR1 and CDR2 sequences are ENHRY and SYGVKD. The CDR3 is 14 amino acids. Trimming removed 4 bases from V and 9 bases from J; junction bases left unmatched: 11. The DNA of the CDR3 is TGTGCCATCAGTGCCGCGGCATCGACAGGGCAAGCTTTCTTT. Translated: CAISAAASTGQAFF.

This clone was detected only a few times. This sequence joins TRBV28 and TRBJ1-2; 8 bases agree with TRBD1. This CDR3 is 11 amino acids long. Unmatched junction bases numbered 1, after V lost 9 bases and J lost 4 bases. Germline V gives CDR1 MDHEN, CDR2 SYDVKM. The CDR3 coding sequence is TGTGCCAGTGGGACAGGCTATGGCTACACCTTC. Protein sequence: CASGTGYGYTF.

The genes are TRBV7-9 and TRBJ1-1, with 9 positions matching TRBD1. Looked up from germline, CDR1 is SEHNR and CDR2 is FQNEAQ (reference sequence). V was clipped by 11 bases and J by 4 bases; unmatched bases: 8. This CDR3 region has 13 residues. The CDR3 protein is CASGGQGGTEAFF. Written as DNA, the CDR3 is TGTGCCTCTGGGGGACAGGGAGGCACTGAAGCTTTCTTT.

The chain couples TRBV6-5 to TRBJ1-2; D gene unclear. This CDR3 is built from 13 residues. CDR1 is MNHEY and CDR2 is SVGAGI in the germline V gene. Trimming left V 6 bases short and J 3 bases short, with 11 bases between. This chain's CDR3 is CASSRSQDYGYTF. The CDR3 coding sequence is TGTGCCAGCAGCCGATCTCAGGACTATGGCTACACCTTC.

The chain carries TRBV24-1 and TRBJ1-4; no definite D call. Germline CDR1 KGHDR, CDR2 SFDVKD. V gave up 5 bases and J gave up 13 bases, with 19 bases separating them. This CDR3 spans 14 amino acids. CDR3: CATSAPGFASRLFF. The CDR3, as DNA: TGTGCCACCAGTGCGCCCGGGTTTGCCAGTAGACTGTTTTTT.

The V call is TRBV6-4, the J call TRBJ2-1; a possible D gene is TRBD2 (5 bases). Germline-derived CDR1 and CDR2 are MRHNA and SNTAGT. Trimming pared 2 bases from V and 2 bases from J, leaving 10 bases between. This CDR3 spans 15 amino acids. CDR3 DNA sequence: TGTGCCAGCAGTGACAAGGCGGGCCCCTACAATGAGCAGTTCTTC. Residues: CASSDKAGPYNEQFF.

The chain employs TRBV11-2 and TRBJ1-6, with a tentative D call TRBD1 (5 bases). Germline V CDR1 and CDR2: SGHAT, FQNNGV. V was clipped by 7 bases and J by 10 bases, with 20 bases between them. CDR3 length equals 15 residues. The CDR3 DNA follows: TGTGCCAGCACTCAAGAGGCAGGGTCGGGCTCACCCCTCCACTTT. This encodes CASTQEAGSGSPLHF.

This rearrangement joins TRBV5-6 to TRBJ2-1; D gene unclear. Trimming cost V 2 bases and J 9 bases, with 9 bases left between them. Germline CDR1 and CDR2: SGHDT and YYEEEE. The CDR3 length is 12 residues. The CDR3 loop reads CASSLRDSEQFF. CDR3 sequence (DNA): TGTGCCAGCAGCTTACGAGATAGTGAGCAGTTCTTC.

This chain links TRBV12-5 with TRBJ2-7; TRBD1 agrees at 7 bases. The trim removed 1 base at V and 2 bases at J, leaving 5 bases unmatched. The CDR3 totals 15 residues. Germline V gene lookup returns CDR1 LGHNT and CDR2 FRNRAP. CDR3 DNA sequence: TGTGCTAGTGGTTTGGCGATCGGGACAGCCTACGAGCAGTACTTC. Translating gives CASGLAIGTAYEQYF.

The genes are TRBV7-2 and TRBJ2-1, with 10 bases matching TRBD2. The V gene end was trimmed by 7 bases and the J gene end by 6 bases; junction bases not matched to a gene: 6. The CDR3 is 14 residues long. Germline CDR1 reads SGHTA; CDR2 reads FQGNSA. The CDR3 nucleotides read TGTGCCAGCACTCTAGCGGGGGCATCCAATGAGCAGTTCTTC. This codes for CASTLAGASNEQFF.

The chain joins TRBV5-4 to TRBJ2-2; possibly TRBD2 for D (5 bases). The CDR3 extends over 14 amino acids. The V end was cut by 0 bases, the J end by 3 bases, with 6 bases between. The germline V gene encodes CDR1 SGHNT and CDR2 YYREEE (reference sequence). The CDR3 loop reads CASSLGGDTGELFF. CDR3 bases: TGTGCCAGCAGCTTGGGGGGAGACACCGGGGAGCTGTTTTTT.

The chain is built from TRBV4-2 and TRBJ1-5; weak D call: TRBD1 (5 bases). CDR1 LGHNA and CDR2 YNFKEQ come from the germline V gene. The CDR3 has 20 amino acids. V was clipped by 0 bases and J by 2 bases, with 23 bases between them. Here the CDR3 reads CASSQDSPWGFGGGNQPQHF. CDR3 coding DNA: TGTGCCAGCAGCCAAGATAGTCCCTGGGGGTTTGGGGGGGGCAATCAGCCCCAGCATTTT.

The CDR3 reads CASTTTGVNEKLFF. The CDR3 DNA follows: TGTGCCAGCACTACCACAGGGGTGAACGAAAAACTGTTTTTT. The chain recombines TRBV2 with TRBJ1-4, with 7 bases that match TRBD1. Germline lookup yields CDR1 SNHLY and CDR2 FYNNEI. Trimming at V came to 7 bases and at J to 8 bases, leaving 10 bases not matched to a gene. The CDR3 is made up of 14 amino acids.